The present entry profiles one T cell receptor (beta chain) with its context. The germline V gene has CDR1 SGHRS and CDR2 YFSETQ. CDR3 size: 17 residues. V was pared by 0 bases and J by 0 bases, with 6 bases of the junction left unmatched. The data belong to a study of radiotherapy plus CTLA-4 blockade in lung cancer. The data were produced by immunoSEQ multiplex PCR, yet TCRdb's version contains in-frame clones alone and is incomplete. The sample includes 35,000 to 50,000 clones, roughly 67% seen only once; the top ten take about 23%. The receptor was derived from a human donor with non-small cell lung cancer who had a partial response to radiotherapy plus ipilimumab. Sequences were derived from peripheral blood, sampled from a patient treated with radiotherapy plus ipilimumab. The chain uses TRBV5-1 and TRBJ2-1; 7 bases fit TRBD2. The CDR3 DNA reads as TGCGCCAGCAGCTTGGCTTTAGCGGGTGCCTCCTACAATGAGCAGTTCTTC. As protein: CASSLALAGASYNEQFF. Supplemented by reference TRBV5-1 and TRBJ2-1, the full variable domain reads KAGVTQTPRYLIKTRGQQVTLSCSPISGHRSVSWYQQTPGQGLQFLFEYFSETQRNKGNFPGRFSGRQFSNSRSEMNVSTLELGDSALYLCASSLALAGASYNEQFFGPGTRLTVL.